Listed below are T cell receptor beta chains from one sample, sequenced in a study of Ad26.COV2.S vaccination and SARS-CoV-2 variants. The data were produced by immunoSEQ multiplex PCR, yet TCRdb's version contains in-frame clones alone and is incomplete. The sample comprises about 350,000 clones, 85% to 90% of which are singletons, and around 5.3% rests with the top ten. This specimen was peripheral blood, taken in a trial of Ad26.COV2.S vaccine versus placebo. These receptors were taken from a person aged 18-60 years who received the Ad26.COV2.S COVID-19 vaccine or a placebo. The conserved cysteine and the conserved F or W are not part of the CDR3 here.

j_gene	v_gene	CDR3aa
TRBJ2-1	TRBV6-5	ASSLSRTGRAEQF
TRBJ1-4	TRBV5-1	ASRIGPEGKLF
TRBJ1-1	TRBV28	ASSSITGTGPMNTEAF
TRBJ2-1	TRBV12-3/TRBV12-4	ASSLGNDNEQF
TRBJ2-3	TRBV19	ASRERGGRDTQY
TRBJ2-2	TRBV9	ASSTSSLAAKGELF
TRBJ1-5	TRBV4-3	ASSQDPAPGSPAFNQPQH
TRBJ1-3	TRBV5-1	ASSLPSSSGNTIY
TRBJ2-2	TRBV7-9	ASHGTANTGELF
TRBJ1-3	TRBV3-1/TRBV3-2	ASSQRDRGNTIY
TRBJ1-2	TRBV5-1	ASSLGQGAPDGYT
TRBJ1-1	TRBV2	ASSAVVNRNTEAF
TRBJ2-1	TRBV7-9	ASSFGRTESSYNEQF
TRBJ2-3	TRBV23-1	ASSQSKGPPPDTQY
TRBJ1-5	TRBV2	ASRGTGLNQPQH
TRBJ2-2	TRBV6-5	AGHRDRATGELF
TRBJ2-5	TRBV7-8	ASSPAVQETQY
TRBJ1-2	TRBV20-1	SASDRGIYGYT
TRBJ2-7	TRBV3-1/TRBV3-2	ASSQDLTYEQY
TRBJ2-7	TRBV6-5	ASTPGGVGEQY
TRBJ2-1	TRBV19	ASSPIASSYNEQF
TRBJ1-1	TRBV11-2	ASSLGQGGFSETEAF
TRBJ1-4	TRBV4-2	ASSQDSGQGGEKLF
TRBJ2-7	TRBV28	ASRGVAGGYEQY
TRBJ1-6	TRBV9	ASSVGALGHSPLH
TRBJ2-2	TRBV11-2	ASSLFVGRGELF
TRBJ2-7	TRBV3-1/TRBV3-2	ASKGGAGGLNEQY
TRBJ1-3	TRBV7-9	ASSLDRAGNTIY
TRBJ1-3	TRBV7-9	ASSLTRRDSGNTIY
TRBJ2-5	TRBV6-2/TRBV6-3	ASSYLRGLAGETQY
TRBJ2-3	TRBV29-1	SVHSGRGTDTQY
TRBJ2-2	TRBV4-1	ASSPVDGLNTGELF
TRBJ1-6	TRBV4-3	ASSPGRQGSKYNSPLH
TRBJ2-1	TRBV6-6	ASSRLAGASYNEQF
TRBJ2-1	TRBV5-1	ASSLDSGSFDEQF
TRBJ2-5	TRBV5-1	ASSFLSAGGKETQY
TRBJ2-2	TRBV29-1	SVGGTGWTGELF
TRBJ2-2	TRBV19	ASTSGLFERTGELF
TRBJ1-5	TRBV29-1	SVEEIGQPQH
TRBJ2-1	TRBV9	ASSVGASVNNEQF
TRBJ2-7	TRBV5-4	ASSSGNGEQY
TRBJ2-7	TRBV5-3	ARSFWIPYEQY
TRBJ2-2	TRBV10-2	ASSGSSGYNTGELF
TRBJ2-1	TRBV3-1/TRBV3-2	ASSPKTASSYNEQF
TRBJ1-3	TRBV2	ASSATGSGNTIY
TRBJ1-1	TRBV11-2	ASSPWTGMNTEAF
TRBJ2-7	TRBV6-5	ASRVGQGPYEQY
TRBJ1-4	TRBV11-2	ASSLVPREKLF
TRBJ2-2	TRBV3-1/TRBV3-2	ASSQGRDTGELF
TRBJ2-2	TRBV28	ASSLRLVPPGELF
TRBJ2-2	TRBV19	ASSMRTGEWGELF
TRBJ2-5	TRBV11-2	ASSLTTSGRAETQY
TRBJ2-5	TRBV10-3	AISPGQGRETQY
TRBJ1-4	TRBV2	ASSERSFATNEKLF
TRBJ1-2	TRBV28	ASSLSTSGGLGGYT
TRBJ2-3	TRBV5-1	ASSLGPGVSDTQY
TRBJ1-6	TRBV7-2	ASSLEPQGKGPLH
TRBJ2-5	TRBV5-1	ASSLAAGSFQETQY
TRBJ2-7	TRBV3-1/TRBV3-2	ASSQQGSYEQY
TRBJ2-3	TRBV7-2	ASSQGGDTQY